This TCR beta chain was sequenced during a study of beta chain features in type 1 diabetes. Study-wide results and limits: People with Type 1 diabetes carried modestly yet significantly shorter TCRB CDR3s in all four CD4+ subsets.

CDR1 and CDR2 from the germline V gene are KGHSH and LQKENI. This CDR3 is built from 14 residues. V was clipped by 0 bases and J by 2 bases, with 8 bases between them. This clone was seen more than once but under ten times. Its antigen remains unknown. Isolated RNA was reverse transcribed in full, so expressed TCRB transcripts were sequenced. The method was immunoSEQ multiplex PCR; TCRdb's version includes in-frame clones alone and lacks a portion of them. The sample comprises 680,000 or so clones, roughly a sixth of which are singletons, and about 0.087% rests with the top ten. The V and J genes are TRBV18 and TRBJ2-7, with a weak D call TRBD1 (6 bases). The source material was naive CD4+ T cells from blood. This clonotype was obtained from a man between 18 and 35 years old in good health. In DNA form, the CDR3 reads TGTGCCAGCTCACCACCGAACAGGGCCTACGAGCAGTACTTC. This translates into CASSPPNRAYEQYF.